These 31 T cell receptor beta chains originate from one sample sequenced in a study of a mutant IDH1 vaccine in newly diagnosed glioma. Which antigens these TCRs recognize remains unknown. Time point: week 35, safety follow-up. Doses comprised 300 ug of mutant IDH1 20-mer peptide each, plus topical imiquimod. Profiling relied on immunoSEQ multiplex PCR, and the TCRdb table lists in-frame clones only, not all of them. The table lists roughly 26,000 clones, 83% of them singletons. The source was PBMCs, collected from a glioma patient whose treatment included an IDH1 peptide vaccine. These receptors came from a man younger than 40 with glioma.

This clone has only a few counts. The chain joins TRBV7-2 to TRBJ2-7, with D unclear. The CDR3 contains 15 residues. The V and J ends lost 0 bases and 2 bases respectively, with 11 bases between them. Germline lookup yields CDR1 SGHTA and CDR2 FQGNSA. The CDR3 DNA sequence: TGTGCCAGCAGCTTAGCCACGACGTTAACCTACGAGCAGTACTTC. Translating it yields CASSLATTLTYEQYF.

The rearrangement links TRBV4-1 to TRBJ2-3; D is ambiguous. V was trimmed by 0 bases and J by 7 bases, leaving 8 bases between them. This CDR3 region has 13 residues. Germline V CDR1 and CDR2: MGHRA, YSYEKL. The CDR3 bases are TGCGCCAGCAGCCAAGAACACAGCTATACGCAGTATTTT. This codes for CASSQEHSYTQYF.

The rearrangement joins TRBV6-5 to TRBJ2-7; 9 bases line up with TRBD1. V shed 6 bases, J shed 2 bases, and the junction held 8 bases outside the gene matches. Germline lookup yields CDR1 MNHEY and CDR2 SVGAGI. This CDR3 comprises 15 residues. CDR3 residues: CASRRPGQGAYEQYF. CDR3 bases: TGTGCCAGCAGAAGACCGGGACAGGGTGCCTACGAGCAGTACTTC.

The chain recombines TRBV2 with TRBJ1-5; D remains unclear. V dropped 6 bases and J dropped 0 bases, with 9 bases sitting between them. The CDR3 extends over 14 amino acids. Germline V CDR1 and CDR2: SNHLY, FYNNEI. Written as DNA, the CDR3 is TGTGCCAGCAGCTTCGTCGGTAGCAATCAGCCCCAGCATTTT. Translated, it gives CASSFVGSNQPQHF.

This clone has only one observation. The chain has TRBV18 and TRBJ1-2, with TRBD1 as a possible D gene (6 bases). Deletions cut 6 bases from V and 2 bases from J, with 10 bases between. The CDR3 contains 13 residues. The V gene's germline CDR1 is KGHSH and CDR2 LQKENI. The CDR3 spells CASSQGLNYGYTF. The CDR3 DNA sequence: TGTGCCAGCTCGCAGGGGCTGAACTATGGCTACACCTTC.

The chain is built from TRBV19 and TRBJ2-7; 9 bases line up with TRBD1. CDR1 LNHDA and CDR2 SQIVND come from the germline V gene (reference sequence). J was trimmed by 2 bases and V by 9 bases; bases with no gene match: 5. The CDR3 has 13 amino acids. CDR3 bases: TGTGCCAGCACCGGGACAGGGACCTACGAGCAGTACTTC. Translated: CASTGTGTYEQYF.

The V and J genes are TRBV27 and TRBJ2-5, with a weak D call TRBD1 (6 bases). Germline V gene lookup returns CDR1 MNHEY and CDR2 SMNVEV (reference sequence). Trimming removed 8 bases at V and 7 bases at J, with 14 bases between. The CDR3 extends over 12 amino acids. The chain's CDR3 is CASLGGTGTQYF. CDR3 sequence (DNA): TGTGCCAGCCTAGGGGGTACCGGGACCCAGTACTTC.

The chain joins TRBV29-1 to TRBJ1-2; D not certain. V was cut by 4 bases and J by 8 bases, with 11 bases left in between. The CDR3 consists of 11 residues. Germline assignment: CDR1 SQVTM and CDR2 ANQGSEA. CDR3 DNA sequence: TGCAGCGTTGTTTTAATCGCGGGCTACACCTTC. Its translation is CSVVLIAGYTF.

The sample holds a few counts of this clone. The chain joins TRBV30 to TRBJ1-5; 8 positions agree with TRBD1. Unmatched junction bases numbered 9, after V lost 4 bases and J lost 4 bases. Germline V gene sequence: CDR1 GTSNPN, CDR2 SVGIG (reference sequence). This CDR3 comprises 15 residues. DNA of the CDR3: TGTGCCTGGAACGACGGACAGGGTGGAAATCAGCCCCAGCATTTT. It specifies CAWNDGQGGNQPQHF.

The V call is TRBV9, the J call TRBJ2-2; D gene ambiguous. The V gene's germline CDR1 is SGDLS and CDR2 YYNGEE. The CDR3 has 14 residues. V shed 4 bases and J shed 2 bases, with 9 bases lying between them. The CDR3: CASSPSDNTGELFF. The CDR3 nucleotides read TGTGCCAGCAGCCCAAGTGACAACACCGGGGAGCTGTTTTTT.

The rearrangement links TRBV7-2 to TRBJ1-1; D uncertain. The CDR3 loop spans 13 amino acids. Trimming took 1 base from V and 2 from J, leaving 5 bases between them. Germline CDR1 is SGHTA and CDR2 is FQGNSA. This CDR3 is CASSLGTNTEAFF. In DNA, the CDR3 is TGTGCCAGCAGCTTAGGGACCAACACTGAAGCTTTCTTT.

The CDR3 DNA is TGTGCCAGCAGCCCGGGACAGGGGGTTATGGATGGCTACACCTTC. Translated, it gives CASSPGQGVMDGYTF. The chain recombines TRBV5-8 with TRBJ1-2, with 11 bases matching TRBD1. Germline lookup yields CDR1 SGHTS and CDR2 YDEGEE. This CDR3 has 15 residues. J was trimmed by 6 bases and V by 4 bases; bases with no gene match: 8.

The chain couples TRBV28 to TRBJ1-2; D uncertain. CDR1 is MDHEN, CDR2 SYDVKM, per germline. The CDR3 contains 14 residues. With 3 bases removed from V and 2 bases from J, the gap between germline ends came to 10 bases. The CDR3 loop reads CASSFSGNNYGYTF. The CDR3 DNA follows: TGTGCCAGCAGTTTTTCGGGGAACAACTATGGCTACACCTTC.

V and J are TRBV15 and TRBJ2-2; the match to TRBD2 covers 7 bases. V lost 8 bases, J lost 4 bases, and 7 bases stayed unmatched. The germline CDR1 and CDR2 sequences are LNHNV and YYDKDF (reference sequence). CDR3 size: 14 residues. The CDR3 loop reads CATGAGEGTGELFF. The CDR3 nucleotides are TGTGCCACCGGGGCGGGAGAAGGCACCGGGGAGCTGTTTTTT. Filled out from reference TRBV15 and TRBJ2-2, the complete variable domain reads DAMVIQNPRYQVTQFGKPVTLSCSQTLNHNVMYWYQQKSSQAPKLLFHYYDKDFNNEADTPDNFQSRRPNTSFCFLDIRSPGLGDTAMYLCATGAGEGTGELFFGEGSRLTVL.

There are a few counts of this clone. The V and J genes are TRBV30 and TRBJ1-1; D not resolved. Germline V gene sequence: CDR1 GTSNPN, CDR2 SVGIG (reference sequence). V was clipped by 1 base and J by 5 bases, with 17 bases between them. This CDR3 has 15 residues. The CDR3: CAWSGHGSRGTEAFF. CDR3 in DNA: TGTGCCTGGAGTGGTCACGGGTCCCGCGGGACTGAAGCTTTCTTT.

The chain carries TRBV2 and TRBJ1-5; D may be TRBD1 (5 bases). Trimming took 6 bases from V and 2 from J, leaving 17 bases between them. This CDR3 has 16 amino acids. Germline CDR1 SNHLY, CDR2 FYNNEI. CDR3 in amino acids: CASSPPGAEGNQPQHF. The DNA for the CDR3 is TGTGCCAGCAGCCCCCCCGGGGCAGAGGGCAATCAGCCCCAGCATTTT.

The chain recombines TRBV18 with TRBJ1-1, with D maybe TRBD1 (5 bases). The germline gives CDR1 KGHSH, CDR2 LQKENI. V gave up 2 bases and J gave up 8 bases, with 15 bases separating them. This CDR3 has 14 amino acids. This CDR3 reads CASSPNPRRGEAFF. The CDR3 DNA reads as TGTGCCAGCTCACCAAACCCACGCCGGGGGGAAGCTTTCTTT.

The rearrangement links TRBV30 to TRBJ1-3; D is undetermined. Germline V lookup: CDR1 GTSNPN, CDR2 SVGIG (reference sequence). Between the trimmed V and J ends, which lost 7 bases and 2 bases, there was a span of 12 bases. The CDR3 is 13 residues long. CDR3 sequence: CAYLTETGNTIYF. In nucleotides, the CDR3 is TGTGCCTACCTAACAGAAACTGGAAACACCATATATTTT.

This chain joins TRBV2 and TRBJ1-1; TRBD1 agrees at 7 bases. Germline CDR1 is SNHLY and CDR2 is FYNNEI. Trimming cost V 2 bases and J 4 bases; bases outside gene matches: 7. This CDR3 has 15 amino acids. CDR3 in amino acids: CASSEQGVPFTEAFF. In DNA form, the CDR3 reads TGTGCCAGCAGTGAACAGGGGGTCCCCTTCACTGAAGCTTTCTTT.

This clone appeared a single time. The V and J genes are TRBV6-1 and TRBJ2-7; 13 bases line up with TRBD2. The germline gives CDR1 MNHNS, CDR2 SASEGT. The J segment lost 3 bases and the V segment lost 3 bases, leaving 5 bases of the junction unmatched. There are 16 residues in the CDR3. CDR3: CASSEGLAGWVYEQYF. The CDR3 nucleotides read TGTGCCAGCAGTGAGGGACTAGCGGGATGGGTCTACGAGCAGTACTTC.

This chain uses TRBV4-1 with TRBJ1-5, with unresolved D. Germline CDR1 is MGHRA and CDR2 is YSYEKL. The CDR3 extends over 16 amino acids. Trimming removed 2 bases from V and 2 bases from J, with 13 bases in between. This CDR3 is CASSQRAPSGNQPQHF. In DNA form, the CDR3 reads TGCGCCAGCAGCCAACGCGCCCCATCCGGCAATCAGCCCCAGCATTTT.

This clone came up once. The chain uses TRBV6-1 and TRBJ2-7; 8 bases fit TRBD1. Trimming removed 2 bases from V and 3 bases from J; junction bases left unmatched: 3. The germline V gene has CDR1 MNHNS and CDR2 SASEGT. The CDR3 loop spans 14 amino acids. The CDR3 nucleotides are TGTGCCAGCAGTGAACGGGACAGGCTCTACGAGCAGTACTTC. Its protein product is CASSERDRLYEQYF.

CDR3 region: CASSSIQRTGDGYTF. CDR3 DNA: TGTGCCAGCAGTTCTATACAGAGAACAGGCGATGGCTACACCTTC. The rearrangement uses TRBV6-5 and TRBJ1-2; D might be TRBD1 (5 bases). The germline CDR1 and CDR2 sequences are MNHEY and SVGAGI. Trimming removed 4 bases from V and 6 bases from J, with 18 bases in between. The CDR3 contains 15 residues.

The chain couples TRBV4-1 to TRBJ1-5; 9 positions match TRBD1. The germline V gene encodes CDR1 MGHRA and CDR2 YSYEKL. The CDR3 runs 15 residues. V gave up 2 bases and J gave up 6 bases; unmatched junction bases: 5. CDR3 amino acids: CASSQLQGAGQPQHF. CDR3 bases: TGCGCCAGCAGCCAATTACAGGGGGCAGGTCAGCCCCAGCATTTT.

V usage is TRBV19 and J usage is TRBJ2-7; D gene unclear. The CDR3 has 15 amino acids. The ends were cut back, 5 bases at V and 3 bases at J, with 17 bases in the middle. Germline V gene sequence: CDR1 LNHDA, CDR2 SQIVND (reference sequence). CDR3: CASSHASHEFYEQYF. The CDR3 region has the DNA TGTGCCAGTAGTCATGCCAGTCACGAGTTCTACGAGCAGTACTTC.

This sequence joins TRBV29-1 and TRBJ1-2; D possibly corresponds to TRBD1 (5 bases). CDR3 length equals 14 residues. V was clipped by 1 base and J by 7 bases, with 16 bases between them. CDR1 SQVTM and CDR2 ANQGSEA come from the germline V gene. DNA for the CDR3: TGCAGCGTTGAAGCCGGGCAGGGAAGCTCTGGCTACACCTTC. Protein: CSVEAGQGSSGYTF. The whole variable domain, remainder taken from reference TRBV29-1 and TRBJ1-2, is SAVISQKPSRDICQRGTSLTIQCQVDSQVTMMFWYRQQPGQSLTLIATANQGSEATYESGFVIDKFPISRPNLTFSTLTVSNMSPEDSSIYLCSVEAGQGSSGYTFGSGTRLTVV.

The rearrangement joins TRBV9 to TRBJ2-1, with unresolved D. The CDR3 spans 14 residues. Germline values: CDR1 SGDLS, CDR2 YYNGEE. V gave up 4 bases and J gave up 8 bases, with 16 bases separating them. The CDR3 DNA is TGTGCCAGCAGCATGGGCGAAGAGAAGGATGAGCAGTTCTTC. Its protein is CASSMGEEKDEQFF.

The rearrangement joins TRBV19 to TRBJ1-5; unclear D gene. Germline V CDR1 and CDR2: LNHDA, SQIVND (reference sequence). The CDR3 has 15 residues. The V end was cut by 6 bases, the J end by 6 bases, with 18 bases between. The CDR3 sequence is CASRSGDWAGQPQHF. CDR3 sequence (DNA): TGTGCCAGTAGATCGGGAGACTGGGCCGGTCAGCCCCAGCATTTT.

This rearrangement joins TRBV19 to TRBJ1-1; D unclear. Trimming took off 3 bases at V and 5 bases at J, with 13 bases between the two ends. The CDR3 spans 14 residues. Germline CDR1 and CDR2: LNHDA and SQIVND (reference sequence). CDR3 loop: CASSIIPVGTEAFF. CDR3 sequence (DNA): TGTGCCAGTAGTATCATCCCCGTCGGAACTGAAGCTTTCTTT.

Only one count was recorded for this clone. The rearrangement uses TRBV11-2 and TRBJ1-6, with D hard to call. This CDR3 region has 12 residues. Between the trimmed V and J ends, which lost 5 bases and 7 bases, there was a span of 6 bases. Germline CDR1 and CDR2: SGHAT and FQNNGV. CDR3 loop: CASSLRNSPLHF. The CDR3 DNA reads TGTGCCAGCAGCCTTAGAAATTCACCCCTCCACTTT.

The chain joins TRBV4-1 to TRBJ2-7; TRBD1 matches at 12 bases. The V and J ends lost 4 bases and 5 bases, in that order; junction bases with no gene match: 12. The CDR3 has 17 residues. The germline CDR1 and CDR2 sequences are MGHRA and YSYEKL. The CDR3 bases are TGCGCCAGCAGCCTCTATCGGGTGGGACAGGGGGCGGACGAGCAGTACTTC. As protein: CASSLYRVGQGADEQYF.